Listed below are T cell receptor beta chains from one sample, sequenced in a study of blood T cell repertoires in COVID-19. The method was immunoSEQ multiplex PCR; TCRdb's version includes in-frame clones alone and lacks a portion of them. The sample records 150,000 to 200,000 clones, more than 65% being singletons. Sequencing input: PBMCs or T cells enriched from blood (not recorded which). These receptors all stem from a man aged 50 or older who had recovered from COVID-19. CDR3s include the opening cysteine and the closing phenylalanine or tryptophan. Fields, in order: V gene, CDR3 length, clone size, J gene, D gene, CDR3 DNA, CDR3 protein. The D gene is left open where the match is weak. The listing skips clone size in some rows; elsewhere it reads once, few, many or a size class.

V: TRBV14
length: 15
size: .
J: TRBJ2-7
D: .
DNA: TGTGCCAGCAGCAAGGGGGGGCTTCCTACCTACGAGCAGTACTTC
CDR3: CASSKGGLPTYEQYF

V: TRBV7-2
length: 15
size: .
J: TRBJ1-5
D: TRBD1
DNA: TGTGCCAGCAGCACCGGGACAGCCGCCAATCAGCCCCAGCATTTT
CDR3: CASSTGTAANQPQHF

V: TRBV6-5
length: 14
size: .
J: TRBJ2-5
D: TRBD2
DNA: TGTGCCAGCGGAAGGACTAGCGGGGGTGAGACCCAGTACTTC
CDR3: CASGRTSGGETQYF

V: TRBV5-4
length: 13
size: .
J: TRBJ1-4
D: TRBD1
DNA: TGTGCCAGCAGCATGGGACAGGGAGAAAAACTGTTTTTT
CDR3: CASSMGQGEKLFF

V: TRBV5-4
length: 16
size: medium-sized
J: TRBJ1-3
D: TRBD1
DNA: TGTGCCAGCAGCCCAGGGACAGGACGGTCCGGAAACACCATATATTTT
CDR3: CASSPGTGRSGNTIYF

V: TRBV6-5
length: 14
size: .
J: TRBJ2-5
D: TRBD1
DNA: TGTGCCAGCAGTCGACAGGGAGTGAGGGAGACCCAGTACTTC
CDR3: CASSRQGVRETQYF

V: TRBV30
length: 13
size: .
J: TRBJ2-3
D: .
DNA: TGTGCCTGGCACCGGTTTGGCACAGATACGCAGTATTTT
CDR3: CAWHRFGTDTQYF

V: TRBV7-9
length: 14
size: .
J: TRBJ2-7
D: TRBD2
DNA: TGTGCCAGCAGCCCCGGGGGGTTTGCGTACGAGCAGTACTTC
CDR3: CASSPGGFAYEQYF

V: TRBV7-2
length: 15
size: .
J: TRBJ2-2
D: TRBD2
DNA: TGTGCCAGCAGCCCGACTAGCGGGGGGGCCCGGGAGCTGTTTTTT
CDR3: CASSPTSGGARELFF

V: TRBV19
length: 14
size: .
J: TRBJ2-4
D: TRBD1
DNA: TGTGCCAGCCGGGACAGGGGGGGCAAAAACATTCAGTACTTC
CDR3: CASRDRGGKNIQYF

V: TRBV11-3
length: 14
size: .
J: TRBJ2-2
D: .
DNA: TGTGCCAGCAGCCCGGGACAATTGGTCGGGGAGCTGTTTTTT
CDR3: CASSPGQLVGELFF

V: TRBV18
length: 14
size: .
J: TRBJ1-6
D: TRBD1
DNA: TGTGCCAGCTCACCCCGGGACAGGGATTCACCCCTCCACTTT
CDR3: CASSPRDRDSPLHF

V: TRBV7-2
length: 16
size: .
J: TRBJ2-3
D: TRBD2
DNA: TGTGCCAGCAGCCGTAGGGCGGGGGAGAGCACAGATACGCAGTATTTT
CDR3: CASSRRAGESTDTQYF

V: TRBV2
length: 12
size: .
J: TRBJ1-2
D: .
DNA: TGTGCCAGCAGGGGAGGCGTCGATGGCTACACCTTC
CDR3: CASRGGVDGYTF

V: TRBV5-5
length: 15
size: .
J: TRBJ2-7
D: .
DNA: TGTGCCAGCAGAAAACCGGGCGGGGTCTCCTACGAGCAGTACTTC
CDR3: CASRKPGGVSYEQYF

V: TRBV19
length: 15
size: .
J: TRBJ1-2
D: TRBD1
DNA: TGTGCCAGTAGTTCAAGGACAGGAAACCTATGGGGCTACACCTTC
CDR3: CASSSRTGNLWGYTF

V: TRBV7-3
length: 15
size: once
J: TRBJ1-6
D: .
DNA: TGTGCCAGCAGCTTAGGTGGCCCTGGTAATTCACCCCTCCACTTT
CDR3: CASSLGGPGNSPLHF

V: TRBV12-3/TRBV12-4
length: 13
size: few
J: TRBJ1-1
D: .
DNA: TGTGCCAGCACAATGAACAGAAACACTGAAGCTTTCTTT
CDR3: CASTMNRNTEAFF

V: TRBV29-1
length: 15
size: .
J: TRBJ2-5
D: TRBD2
DNA: TGCAGCGTTGAAGGGATAGCGGGGGATCTGGAGACCCAGTACTTC
CDR3: CSVEGIAGDLETQYF

V: TRBV28
length: 15
size: .
J: TRBJ2-7
D: TRBD1
DNA: TGTGCCAGCAGTCGAGCCGGGACAGGGGTCCACGAGCAGTACTTC
CDR3: CASSRAGTGVHEQYF

V: TRBV6-4
length: 12
size: .
J: TRBJ2-1
D: .
DNA: TGTGCCAGCAGTGCCGGTTACAATGAGCAGTTCTTC
CDR3: CASSAGYNEQFF

V: TRBV2
length: 16
size: .
J: TRBJ1-1
D: TRBD1
DNA: TGTGCCAGCAGTGCCCCGGGACAGCTAATGAACACTGAAGCTTTCTTT
CDR3: CASSAPGQLMNTEAFF

V: TRBV29-1
length: 14
size: .
J: TRBJ2-2
D: .
DNA: TGCAGCGTTGCAGGGCGACACCCTCGGTTTGGGCTGTTTTTT
CDR3: CSVAGRHPRFGLFF

V: TRBV24-1
length: 16
size: .
J: TRBJ2-2
D: TRBD1
DNA: TGTGCCACCAGTGATACGGACAGGGGCCTGCCCGGGGAGCTGTTTTTT
CDR3: CATSDTDRGLPGELFF

V: TRBV3-1/TRBV3-2
length: 18
size: .
J: TRBJ1-4
D: .
DNA: TGTGCCAGCAGCCCACCACCGATAGGGGATCCAACTAATGAAAAACTGTTTTTT
CDR3: CASSPPPIGDPTNEKLFF

V: TRBV5-4
length: 14
size: .
J: TRBJ2-5
D: .
DNA: TGTGCCCTCAGACGAGGAGAAGACCAAGAGACCCAGTACTTC
CDR3: CALRRGEDQETQYF

V: TRBV4-1
length: 15
size: .
J: TRBJ2-5
D: .
DNA: TGCGCCAGCAGCCAAGATGGAAGGGGGCAAGAGACCCAGTACTTC
CDR3: CASSQDGRGQETQYF

V: TRBV3-1/TRBV3-2
length: 16
size: .
J: TRBJ1-3
D: TRBD1
DNA: TGTGCCAGCAGCCATGGACAGGGGAGCTCTGGAAACACCATATATTTT
CDR3: CASSHGQGSSGNTIYF

V: TRBV25-1
length: 11
size: .
J: TRBJ2-5
D: .
DNA: TGTGCCAGCGGGACTCCCGAGACCCAGTACTTC
CDR3: CASGTPETQYF

V: TRBV5-1
length: 14
size: few
J: TRBJ2-5
D: .
DNA: TGCGCCAGCAGCTCCGGGAACAACCAAGAGACCCAGTACTTC
CDR3: CASSSGNNQETQYF

V: TRBV5-8
length: 15
size: .
J: TRBJ1-6
D: .
DNA: TGTGCCAGCAGCTTGGACAGGCGTCACAATTCACCCCTCCACTTT
CDR3: CASSLDRRHNSPLHF

V: TRBV12-5
length: 14
size: .
J: TRBJ2-2
D: .
DNA: TGTGCTAGTGGTTTGCTTCCAGGAACCGGGGAGCTGTTTTTT
CDR3: CASGLLPGTGELFF

V: TRBV30
length: 16
size: .
J: TRBJ2-6
D: .
DNA: TGTGCCTGGAGTGTACTGTCGTGGAGGGGGGCCAACGTCCTGACTTTC
CDR3: CAWSVLSWRGANVLTF

V: TRBV2
length: 13
size: .
J: TRBJ2-1
D: TRBD1
DNA: TGTGCCAGCAGTGGGGGGACAGGGCTCCAGTTTGTCTTC
CDR3: CASSGGTGLQFVF

V: TRBV11-3
length: 15
size: .
J: TRBJ2-1
D: TRBD1
DNA: TGTGCCAGCAGCTTGGAAATAGGGACAGCCAATGAGCAGTTCTTC
CDR3: CASSLEIGTANEQFF

V: TRBV5-1
length: 12
size: .
J: TRBJ1-2
D: TRBD1
DNA: TGCGCCAGCAGCGCAGACAGGGGCGGCTACACCTTC
CDR3: CASSADRGGYTF

V: TRBV28
length: 14
size: .
J: TRBJ1-2
D: .
DNA: TGTGCCAGCCGGATATCAGGGGTTGGCTATGGCTACACCTTC
CDR3: CASRISGVGYGYTF

V: TRBV4-1
length: 17
size: .
J: TRBJ2-5
D: TRBD1
DNA: TGCGCCAGCAGCCCACGTCCACAGGGGGCACGCCAAGAGACCCAGTACTTC
CDR3: CASSPRPQGARQETQYF

V: TRBV7-9
length: 17
size: .
J: TRBJ1-5
D: .
DNA: TGTGCCAGCAGCCGCCAAACAGGGCCGGGTAGCAATCAGCCCCAGCATTTT
CDR3: CASSRQTGPGSNQPQHF

V: TRBV5-1
length: 15
size: .
J: TRBJ2-5
D: .
DNA: TGCGCCAGCAAAAATTCCCACCAGGTACAAGAGACCCAGTACTTC
CDR3: CASKNSHQVQETQYF

V: TRBV12-3/TRBV12-4
length: 13
size: .
J: TRBJ1-2
D: .
DNA: TGTGCCAGCAGTTTAGGTCAGATTAATGGCTACACCTTC
CDR3: CASSLGQINGYTF

V: TRBV18
length: 14
size: .
J: TRBJ2-1
D: TRBD2
DNA: TGTGCCAGCTCGCCGACTAGCGGGGGGGTTGAGCAGTTCTTC
CDR3: CASSPTSGGVEQFF

V: TRBV4-2
length: 14
size: once
J: TRBJ2-3
D: .
DNA: TGTGCCAGCAGCCAAGAGGCTAGCCAGAATACGCAGTATTTT
CDR3: CASSQEASQNTQYF

V: TRBV27
length: 15
size: .
J: TRBJ2-5
D: TRBD2
DNA: TGTGCCAGCAGCTCCCCTCTAGCGGGGACAAAGACCCAGTACTTC
CDR3: CASSSPLAGTKTQYF

V: TRBV3-1/TRBV3-2
length: 16
size: .
J: TRBJ2-7
D: TRBD2
DNA: TGTGCCAGCAGCCAAGACCCGGCTAGCGGAACATACGAGCAGTACTTC
CDR3: CASSQDPASGTYEQYF

V: TRBV19
length: 16
size: .
J: TRBJ2-4
D: TRBD1
DNA: TGTGCCAGTAGTATTAGGGATCCGGGACAGGGAAACATTCAGTACTTC
CDR3: CASSIRDPGQGNIQYF

V: TRBV28
length: 16
size: .
J: TRBJ1-2
D: .
DNA: TGTGCCAACTCACCCGGGGGGGGATTTCCTAACTATGGCTACACCTTC
CDR3: CANSPGGGFPNYGYTF

V: TRBV19
length: 15
size: .
J: TRBJ1-6
D: TRBD1
DNA: TGTGCCAGTAGCGGGACAGGGGGGGGTAATTCACCCCTCCACTTT
CDR3: CASSGTGGGNSPLHF

V: TRBV10-3
length: 14
size: .
J: TRBJ2-1
D: TRBD2
DNA: TGTGCCATCAGCATAGCGGGGGGGCGGAATGAGCAGTTCTTC
CDR3: CAISIAGGRNEQFF